This TCR beta chain is drawn from a study of cytomegalovirus exposure and HLA in healthy donors. As for the study in general: Of around 410 genotyped donors, roughly 76% grouped in the Caucasian-associated ancestry cluster.

With 60 Vbeta and 13 Jbeta primers, the PCR was carried out. Sequencing was performed with immunoSEQ multiplex PCR; in TCRdb, only in-frame clones are kept and a portion is missing. The sample carries 120,000 or so clones, approximately 87% recorded once. Nominally healthy donors were sampled, though unrecorded immune exposures were likely. Germline V gives CDR1 SEHNR, CDR2 FQNEAQ (reference sequence). Trimming took off 1 base at V and 7 bases at J, with 14 bases between the two ends. This CDR3 has 15 residues. The V gene is TRBV7-9, the J gene TRBJ2-1; a weak D match, TRBD2 (6 bases). The receptor's source is a man younger than 30 in good health and CMV-seropositive. The sample consisted of PBMCs. CDR3 protein: CASSLVPGALNEQFF. For the CDR3, the DNA is TGTGCCAGCAGCTTAGTCCCGGGAGCCCTAAATGAGCAGTTCTTC.